The sequence of this TCR beta chain was determined in a study of T-cell memory formation after mild COVID-19. Broader study findings: Later expanders leaned toward CD4+, whereas clones contracting from day 15 to 85 were balanced CD4/CD8.

The CDR3 contains 16 residues. Germline loops: CDR1 SGHDT, CDR2 YYEEEE. V lost 2 bases and J 1 base, leaving 13 bases between the germline ends. With constant-segment primers, 5'RACE yielded cDNA libraries of TCR alpha and TCR beta that carried sample barcodes and UMIs. TCRdb reprocessed the 5' RACE reads with MiXCR, giving one entry per CDR3 protein. The repertoire holds 300,000 to 400,000 distinct CDR3 sequences, with 25% to 30% as singletons. This clonotype was detected a few times. The antigen is not known. This chain connects TRBV5-6 to TRBJ1-5, with D tentatively TRBD1 (5 bases). The specimen sequenced was PBMCs or a T cell subset sorted from them (not recorded which). This clonotype originated in an adult woman who had mild COVID-19 (a few samples of this study predate the infection). Cell type and time point are not known. CDR3 amino acids: CASSFGGVWSNQPQHF. For the CDR3, the DNA is TGTGCCAGCAGCTTCGGGGGGGTATGGAGCAATCAGCCCCAGCATTTT.